This is a list of T cell receptor beta chains from one sample in a study of blood T cell repertoires in COVID-19. The repertoire was sequenced with immunoSEQ multiplex PCR; TCRdb's copy has only in-frame clones and lacks some. The data hold a few hundred thousand clones, with about 85% observed a single time. Source material: peripheral blood. These receptors originate from a woman between 45 and 65 years old who had recovered from COVID-19. Both conserved end residues are part of each CDR3. Fields, in order: CDR3 protein, V gene, J gene.

cdr3_aa: CSARQGYGYTF
v_call: TRBV20-1
j_call: TRBJ1-2

cdr3_aa: CASSEQGIANSPLHF
v_call: TRBV6-4
j_call: TRBJ1-6

cdr3_aa: CASSQGAGTEAFF
v_call: TRBV3-1/TRBV3-2
j_call: TRBJ1-1

cdr3_aa: CASSLDGQLFGGYTF
v_call: TRBV28
j_call: TRBJ1-2

cdr3_aa: CASSFIAGGQEFF
v_call: TRBV11-2
j_call: TRBJ2-1

cdr3_aa: CASSLGERGDYNEQFF
v_call: TRBV7-9
j_call: TRBJ2-1

cdr3_aa: CASSLQTNTYGYTF
v_call: TRBV5-4
j_call: TRBJ1-2

cdr3_aa: CATSRDLGGRANEQFF
v_call: TRBV15
j_call: TRBJ2-1

cdr3_aa: CASSDEGREARKLFF
v_call: TRBV9
j_call: TRBJ1-4

cdr3_aa: CASSSRLAGGETQYF
v_call: TRBV11-2
j_call: TRBJ2-5

cdr3_aa: CASGGQGVRAFF
v_call: TRBV9
j_call: TRBJ1-1

cdr3_aa: CASSLSGEGNQPQHF
v_call: TRBV7-9
j_call: TRBJ1-5

cdr3_aa: CAWGQGGNTIYF
v_call: TRBV30
j_call: TRBJ1-3

cdr3_aa: CASSEQANYGYTF
v_call: TRBV25-1
j_call: TRBJ1-2

cdr3_aa: CAISDGTGYEQYF
v_call: TRBV10-3
j_call: TRBJ2-7

cdr3_aa: CASSRPGTVGSGELFF
v_call: TRBV5-4
j_call: TRBJ2-2

cdr3_aa: CASSLFWPGLAGYTGELFF
v_call: TRBV7-2
j_call: TRBJ2-2

cdr3_aa: CASSRVGGEGSEQYF
v_call: TRBV5-1
j_call: TRBJ2-7

cdr3_aa: CASSVGAAGPMGETQYF
v_call: TRBV9
j_call: TRBJ2-5

cdr3_aa: CASSLMGQGFHEQYF
v_call: TRBV28
j_call: TRBJ2-7

cdr3_aa: CAISEIRNIQYF
v_call: TRBV10-3
j_call: TRBJ2-4

cdr3_aa: CAWSGPSGGRPVNTEAFF
v_call: TRBV30
j_call: TRBJ1-1

cdr3_aa: CASSFSRDTSYF
v_call: TRBV12-1
j_call: TRBJ2-4

cdr3_aa: CASSGDPGAGNTIYF
v_call: TRBV7-8
j_call: TRBJ1-3

cdr3_aa: CASSLEGGWGGNEQFF
v_call: TRBV11-2
j_call: TRBJ2-1

cdr3_aa: CASSLGLNTGELFF
v_call: TRBV7-8
j_call: TRBJ2-2

cdr3_aa: CASSPGQGNTEAFF
v_call: TRBV7-9
j_call: TRBJ1-1

cdr3_aa: CASSFREGQGYNSPLHF
v_call: TRBV27
j_call: TRBJ1-6

cdr3_aa: CASSFAAYSEQYF
v_call: TRBV12-3/TRBV12-4
j_call: TRBJ2-7

cdr3_aa: CAWRLNPPGNGYTF
v_call: TRBV30
j_call: TRBJ1-2

cdr3_aa: CASSPLSGAIQETQYF
v_call: TRBV5-4
j_call: TRBJ2-5

cdr3_aa: CASRPGSFAQETQYF
v_call: TRBV2
j_call: TRBJ2-5

cdr3_aa: CASSQDLGSGSGNTIYF
v_call: TRBV4-2
j_call: TRBJ1-3

cdr3_aa: CASSFSDRGLAYNSPLHF
v_call: TRBV28
j_call: TRBJ1-6

cdr3_aa: CASSLGGRNTQYF
v_call: TRBV5-8
j_call: TRBJ2-3

cdr3_aa: CASSQYRLNTEAFF
v_call: TRBV3-1/TRBV3-2
j_call: TRBJ1-1

cdr3_aa: CASSLIPGANQPQHF
v_call: TRBV7-2
j_call: TRBJ1-5

cdr3_aa: CASSLGLAGSYEQYF
v_call: TRBV5-4
j_call: TRBJ2-7

cdr3_aa: CASSAGDRMNTEAFF
v_call: TRBV9
j_call: TRBJ1-1

cdr3_aa: CASSYSGIQETQYF
v_call: TRBV5-1
j_call: TRBJ2-5

cdr3_aa: CASSVGLAESSYEQYF
v_call: TRBV9
j_call: TRBJ2-7

cdr3_aa: CASSPPRDRYNQPQHF
v_call: TRBV6-6
j_call: TRBJ1-5

cdr3_aa: CAWGQGRNTEAFF
v_call: TRBV30
j_call: TRBJ1-1

cdr3_aa: CASSQGGMNTEAFF
v_call: TRBV7-3
j_call: TRBJ1-1

cdr3_aa: CASSYLEGSGYTF
v_call: TRBV5-4
j_call: TRBJ1-2

cdr3_aa: CASSRSSSGSAETQYF
v_call: TRBV5-1
j_call: TRBJ2-5

cdr3_aa: CASSLRSGLSNQPQHF
v_call: TRBV7-2
j_call: TRBJ1-5

cdr3_aa: CASRPFSGSSYEQYF
v_call: TRBV6-5
j_call: TRBJ2-7